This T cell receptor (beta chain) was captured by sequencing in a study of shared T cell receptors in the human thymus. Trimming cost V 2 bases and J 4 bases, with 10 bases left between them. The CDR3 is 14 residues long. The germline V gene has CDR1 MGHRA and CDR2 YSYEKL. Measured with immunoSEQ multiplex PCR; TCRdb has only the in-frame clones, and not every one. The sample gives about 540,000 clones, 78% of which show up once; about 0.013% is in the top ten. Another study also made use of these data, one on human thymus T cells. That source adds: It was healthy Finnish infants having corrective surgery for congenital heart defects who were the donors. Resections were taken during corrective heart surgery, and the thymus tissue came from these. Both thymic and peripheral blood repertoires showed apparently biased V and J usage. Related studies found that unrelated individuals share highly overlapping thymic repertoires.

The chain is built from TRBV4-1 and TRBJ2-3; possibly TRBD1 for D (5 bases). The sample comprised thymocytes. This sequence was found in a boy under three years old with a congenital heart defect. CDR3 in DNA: TGCGCCAGCAGCCAAACCCCCAGGGCAGATACGCAGTATTTT. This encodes CASSQTPRADTQYF.